The source of this T cell receptor beta chain is a study of T-cell reconstitution after alpha-beta-depleted transplantation in children (dated by TCRdb to about 2016). About the study as a whole: T-cell immune reconstitution after TCRalphabeta/CD19-depleted allogeneic hematopoietic cell transplantation in children was quantitatively tracked in the study by means of TCR repertoire profiling.

V was cut back by 1 base and J by 5 bases, leaving a gap of 23 bases between them. The CDR3 goes from the cysteine to the phenylalanine over 18 residues. The CDR3 DNA has 54 bases and is translated from base 1. Reading the germline V gene gives CDR1 SGHRS and CDR2 YFSETQ. On this clonotype: Its cognate antigen has yet to be identified. Base quality data are lacking; no much larger clone is found one base away.

Library prep was done by PCR. For sequencing, an Illumina HiSeq 2500 was employed. TCR library preparation used molecular barcoding, with unique molecular identifiers applied to normalize quantification of the TCRbeta repertoire. TCRdb took the public reads, trimmed them with fastp at Q25, ran MiXCR for clone calling and kept in-frame beta chains. CDR3 protein sequences are deduplicated, and each keeps its most common genes and DNA. The sample profile shows a few hundred thousand distinct CDR3 sequences; around 12% of them were found once. Around 5.6% of the sample is taken by the ten largest. This clonotype originated in a human donor who donated a stem cell graft to a child with combined immunodeficiency. The chain couples TRBV5-1 to TRBJ2-3; the D gene could be either TRBD1 or TRBD2, each agreeing at 5 bases. The sequencing here drew on PBMCs from the stem cell graft donor, taken from the stem cell graft. The bases are TGCGCCAGCAGCTTGAGCCTCCGAACGAGGGGCGCGGGAGATACGCAGTATTTT. Translated, it reads CASSLSLRTRGAGDTQYF.